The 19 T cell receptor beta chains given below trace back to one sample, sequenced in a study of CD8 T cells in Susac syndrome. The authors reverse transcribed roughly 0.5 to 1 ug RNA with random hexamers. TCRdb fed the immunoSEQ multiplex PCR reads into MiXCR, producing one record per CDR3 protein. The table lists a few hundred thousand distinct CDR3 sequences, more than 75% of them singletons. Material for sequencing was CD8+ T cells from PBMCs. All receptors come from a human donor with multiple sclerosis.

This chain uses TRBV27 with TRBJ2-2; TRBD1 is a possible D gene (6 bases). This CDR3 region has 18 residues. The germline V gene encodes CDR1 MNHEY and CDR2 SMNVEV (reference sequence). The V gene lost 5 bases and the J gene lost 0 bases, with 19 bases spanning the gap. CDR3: CASSVIFRTVPNTGELFF. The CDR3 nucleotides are TGTGCCAGCAGTGTTATTTTCCGGACAGTTCCGAACACCGGGGAGCTGTTTTTT.

Written as DNA, the CDR3 is TGTGCCAGCAGCCCAAGGGCCACCGGGGAGCTGTTTTTT. Encoded protein: CASSPRATGELFF. V is TRBV9 and J is TRBJ2-2; no clear D gene. The CDR3 totals 13 residues. V lost 4 bases, J lost 4 bases, and 8 bases lay in between. Germline CDR1 SGDLS, CDR2 YYNGEE. Complete variable domain (other parts from reference TRBV9 and TRBJ2-2): DSGVTQTPKHLITATGQRVTLRCSPRSGDLSVYWYQQSLDQGLQFLIQYYNGEERAKGNILERFSAQQFPDLHSELNLSSLELGDSALYFCASSPRATGELFFGEGSRLTVL.

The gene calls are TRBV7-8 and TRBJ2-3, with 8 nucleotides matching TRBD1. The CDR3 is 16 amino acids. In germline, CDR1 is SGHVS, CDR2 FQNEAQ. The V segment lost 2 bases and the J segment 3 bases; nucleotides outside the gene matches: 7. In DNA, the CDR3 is TGTGCCAGCAGCTTATCTATGACAGGGGTGACAGATACGCAGTATTTT. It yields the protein CASSLSMTGVTDTQYF.

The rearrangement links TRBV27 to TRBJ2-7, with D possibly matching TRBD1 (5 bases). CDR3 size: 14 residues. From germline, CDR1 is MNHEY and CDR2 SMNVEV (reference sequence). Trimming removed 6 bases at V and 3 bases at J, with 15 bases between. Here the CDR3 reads CASSPAVRDYEQYF. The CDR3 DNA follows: TGTGCCAGCAGCCCGGCGGTCAGGGACTACGAGCAGTACTTC.

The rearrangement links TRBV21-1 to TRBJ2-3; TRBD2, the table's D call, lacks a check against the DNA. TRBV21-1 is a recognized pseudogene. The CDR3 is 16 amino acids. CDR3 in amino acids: CASSAAVAAREDTQYF. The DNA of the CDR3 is TGTGCCAGCAGCGCTGCGGTCGCGGCGAGGGAAGATACGCAGTATTTT.

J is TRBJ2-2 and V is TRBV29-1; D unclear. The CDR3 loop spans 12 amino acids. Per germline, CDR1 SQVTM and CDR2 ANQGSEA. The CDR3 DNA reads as TGCAGTACCCAAGGCCCGCCCGGGGAGCTGTTTTTT. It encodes CSTQGPPGELFF.

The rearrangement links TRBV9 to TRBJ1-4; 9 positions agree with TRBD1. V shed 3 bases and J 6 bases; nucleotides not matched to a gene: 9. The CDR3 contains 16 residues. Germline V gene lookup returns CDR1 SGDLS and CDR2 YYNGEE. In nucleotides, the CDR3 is TGTGCCAGCAGCGCGTCCCGACAGGGGGGGGATGAAAAACTGTTTTTT. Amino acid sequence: CASSASRQGGDEKLFF.

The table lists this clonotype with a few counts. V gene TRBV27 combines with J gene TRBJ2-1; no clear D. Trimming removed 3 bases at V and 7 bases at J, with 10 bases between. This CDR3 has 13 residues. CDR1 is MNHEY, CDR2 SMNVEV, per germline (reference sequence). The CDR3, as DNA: TGTGCCAGCAGTTTGGGTAGCCTTAATGAGCAGTTCTTC. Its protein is CASSLGSLNEQFF.

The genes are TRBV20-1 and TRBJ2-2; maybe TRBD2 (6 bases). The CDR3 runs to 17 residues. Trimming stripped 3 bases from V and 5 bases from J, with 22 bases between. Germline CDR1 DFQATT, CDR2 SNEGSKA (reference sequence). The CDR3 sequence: CSASSRDFPSRTGELFF. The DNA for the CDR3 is TGCAGTGCTAGCTCCCGGGACTTCCCCTCGAGAACCGGGGAGCTGTTTTTT.

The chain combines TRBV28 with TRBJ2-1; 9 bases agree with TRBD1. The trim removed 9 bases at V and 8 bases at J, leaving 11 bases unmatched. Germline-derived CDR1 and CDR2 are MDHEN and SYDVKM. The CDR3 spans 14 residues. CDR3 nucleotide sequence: TGTGCCAGTAAAAGAGGGACAGGGCGATATGAGCAGTTCTTC. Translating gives CASKRGTGRYEQFF.

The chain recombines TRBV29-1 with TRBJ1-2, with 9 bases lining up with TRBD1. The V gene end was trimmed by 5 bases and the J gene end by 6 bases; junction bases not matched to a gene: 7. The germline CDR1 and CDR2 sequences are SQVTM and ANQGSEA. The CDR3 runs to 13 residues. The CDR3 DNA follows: TGCAGCGTTACCAGTACAGGGGGCGATGGCTACACCTTC. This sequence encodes CSVTSTGGDGYTF. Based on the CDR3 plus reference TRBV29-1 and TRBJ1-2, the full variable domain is SAVISQKPSRDICQRGTSLTIQCQVDSQVTMMFWYRQQPGQSLTLIATANQGSEATYESGFVIDKFPISRPNLTFSTLTVSNMSPEDSSIYLCSVTSTGGDGYTFGSGTRLTVV.

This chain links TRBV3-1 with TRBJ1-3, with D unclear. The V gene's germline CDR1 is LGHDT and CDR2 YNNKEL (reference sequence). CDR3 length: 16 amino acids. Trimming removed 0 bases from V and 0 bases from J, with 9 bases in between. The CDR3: CASSQDPAFSGNTIYF. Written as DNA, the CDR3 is TGTGCCAGCAGCCAAGATCCGGCCTTCTCTGGAAACACCATATATTTT.

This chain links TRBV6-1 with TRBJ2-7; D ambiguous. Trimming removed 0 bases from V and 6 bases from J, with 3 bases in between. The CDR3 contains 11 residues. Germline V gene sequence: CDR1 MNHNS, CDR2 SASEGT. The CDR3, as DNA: TGTGCCAGCAGTGAAGCGCCCGAGCAGTACTTC. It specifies CASSEAPEQYF.

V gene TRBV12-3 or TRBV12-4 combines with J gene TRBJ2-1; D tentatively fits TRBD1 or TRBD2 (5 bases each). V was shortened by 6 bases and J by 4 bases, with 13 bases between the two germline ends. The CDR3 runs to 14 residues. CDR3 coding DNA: TGTGCCAGCAGCTTCCTGGGGGTTTACAATGAGCAGTTCTTC. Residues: CASSFLGVYNEQFF.

The chain's CDR3 is CATTLGGSDEQYF. The CDR3 region has the DNA TGTGCCACTACGCTGGGGGGTAGCGACGAGCAGTACTTC. The chain links TRBV15 to TRBJ2-7, with a possible D match to TRBD2 (6 bases). The germline V gene has CDR1 LNHNV and CDR2 YYDKDF (reference sequence). The CDR3 is 13 residues long. V was shortened by 9 bases and J by 5 bases, with 17 bases between the two germline ends.

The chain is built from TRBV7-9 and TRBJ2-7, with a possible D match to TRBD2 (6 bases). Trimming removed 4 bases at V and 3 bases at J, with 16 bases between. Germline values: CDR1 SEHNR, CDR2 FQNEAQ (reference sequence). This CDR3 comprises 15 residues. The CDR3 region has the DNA TGTGCCAGCAGCTACCATCCGGGACTTATCTACGAGCAGTACTTC. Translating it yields CASSYHPGLIYEQYF. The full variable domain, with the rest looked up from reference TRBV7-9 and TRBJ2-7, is DTGVSQNPRHKITKRGQNVTFRCDPISEHNRLYWYRQTLGQGPEFLTYFQNEAQLEKSRLLSDRFSAERPKGSFSTLEIQRTEQGDSAMYLCASSYHPGLIYEQYFGPGTRLTVT.

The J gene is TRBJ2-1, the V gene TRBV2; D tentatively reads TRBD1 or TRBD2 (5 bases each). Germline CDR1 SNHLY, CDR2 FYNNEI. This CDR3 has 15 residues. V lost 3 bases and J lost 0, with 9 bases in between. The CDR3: CASSEWDRSYNEQFF. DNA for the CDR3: TGTGCCAGCAGTGAGTGGGACCGCTCCTACAATGAGCAGTTCTTC.

CDR3: CSVDRINAYEQYF. CDR3 sequence (DNA): TGCAGCGTGGACAGGATCAATGCATACGAGCAGTACTTC. The chain recombines TRBV29-1 with TRBJ2-7; 7 bases align to TRBD1. CDR3 size: 13 residues. Germline V gene sequence: CDR1 SQVTM, CDR2 ANQGSEA. The V gene end was trimmed by 6 bases and the J gene end by 4 bases; junction bases not matched to a gene: 9.

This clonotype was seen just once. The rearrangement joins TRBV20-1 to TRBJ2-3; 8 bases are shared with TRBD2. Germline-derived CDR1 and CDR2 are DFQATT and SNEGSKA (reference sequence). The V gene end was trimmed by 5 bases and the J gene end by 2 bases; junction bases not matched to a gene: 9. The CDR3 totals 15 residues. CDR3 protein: CSAYESSGFTDTQYF. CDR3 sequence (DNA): TGCAGTGCTTACGAGTCTAGCGGGTTCACAGATACGCAGTATTTT.